The present T cell receptor (beta chain) was sequenced within a study of shared clonotypes between healthy human individuals. The unsorted PBMC replicate PCRs were performed with approximately 300 ng DNA, around 29,000 T cell genomes. Only in-frame clones appear in the TCRdb table, and some are missing; sequencing was by immunoSEQ multiplex PCR. Of roughly 500,000 clones in the sample, 60% to 85% were seen once. All donors qualified as healthy HIV-negative adults and had experienced no recent acute infections or vaccinations. V was clipped by 6 bases and J by 4 bases, with 12 bases between them. Germline V CDR1 and CDR2: WSHSY, SAAADI. This CDR3 has 13 residues.

This chain connects TRBV10-2 to TRBJ1-2; no firm D call. Sequencing input: PBMCs. The receptor's source is a middle-aged woman in good health. Some clones in this sample may be carry-over from other donors' samples. The CDR3 reads CASREAGSYGYTF. DNA of the CDR3: TGCGCCAGCAGGGAGGCAGGATCCTATGGCTACACCTTC.